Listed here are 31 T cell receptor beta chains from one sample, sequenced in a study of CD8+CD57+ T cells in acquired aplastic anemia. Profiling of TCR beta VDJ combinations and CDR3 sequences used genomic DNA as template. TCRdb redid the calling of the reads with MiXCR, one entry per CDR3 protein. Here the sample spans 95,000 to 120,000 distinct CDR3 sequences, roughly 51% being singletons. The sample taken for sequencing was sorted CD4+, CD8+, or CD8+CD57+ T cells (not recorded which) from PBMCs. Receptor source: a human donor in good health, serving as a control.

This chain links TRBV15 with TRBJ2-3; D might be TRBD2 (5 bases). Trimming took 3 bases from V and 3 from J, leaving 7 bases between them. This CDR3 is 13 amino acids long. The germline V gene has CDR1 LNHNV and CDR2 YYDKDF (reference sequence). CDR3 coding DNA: TGTGCCACCAGCAGCGGGGAGACAGATACGCAGTATTTT. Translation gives CATSSGETDTQYF. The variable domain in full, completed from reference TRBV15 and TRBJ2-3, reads DAMVIQNPRYQVTQFGKPVTLSCSQTLNHNVMYWYQQKSSQAPKLLFHYYDKDFNNEADTPDNFQSRRPNTSFCFLDIRSPGLGDTAMYLCATSSGETDTQYFGPGTRLTVL.

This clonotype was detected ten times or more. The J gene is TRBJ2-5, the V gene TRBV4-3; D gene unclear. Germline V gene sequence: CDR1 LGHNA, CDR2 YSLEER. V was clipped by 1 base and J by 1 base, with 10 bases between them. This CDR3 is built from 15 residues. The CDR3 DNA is TGCGCCAGCAGCCAAGGGGTAGGGCCCCAAGAGACCCAGTACTTC. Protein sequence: CASSQGVGPQETQYF.

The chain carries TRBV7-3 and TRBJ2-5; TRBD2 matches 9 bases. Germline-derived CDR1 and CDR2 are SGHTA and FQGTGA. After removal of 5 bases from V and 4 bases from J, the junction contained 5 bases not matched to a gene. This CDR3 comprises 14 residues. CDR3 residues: CASSLAGRRETQYF. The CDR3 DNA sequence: TGTGCCAGCAGCCTAGCGGGAAGACGAGAGACCCAGTACTTC. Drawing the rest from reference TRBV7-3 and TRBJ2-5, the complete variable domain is GAGVSQTPSNKVTEKGKYVELRCDPISGHTALYWYRQSLGQGPEFLIYFQGTGAADDSGLPNDRFFAVRPEGSVSTLKIQRTERGDSAVYLCASSLAGRRETQYFGPGTRLLVL.

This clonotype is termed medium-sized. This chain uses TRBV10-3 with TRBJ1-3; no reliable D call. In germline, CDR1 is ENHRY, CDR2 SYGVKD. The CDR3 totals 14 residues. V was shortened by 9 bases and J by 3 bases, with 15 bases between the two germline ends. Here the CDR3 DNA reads TGTGCCATTCTGGACGCGGACTTTGGAAACACCATATATTTT. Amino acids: CAILDADFGNTIYF.

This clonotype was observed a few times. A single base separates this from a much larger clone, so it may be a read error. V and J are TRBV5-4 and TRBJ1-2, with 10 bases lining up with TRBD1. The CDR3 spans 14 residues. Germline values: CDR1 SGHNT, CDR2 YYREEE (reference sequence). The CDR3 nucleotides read TGTGCCGGCAGCCTCGGGACAGGGGCGTATGGCTACACCTTC. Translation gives CAGSLGTGAYGYTF.

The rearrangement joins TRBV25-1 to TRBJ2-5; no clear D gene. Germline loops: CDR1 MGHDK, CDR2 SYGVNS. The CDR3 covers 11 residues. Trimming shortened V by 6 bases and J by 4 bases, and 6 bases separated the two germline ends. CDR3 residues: CASSDRETQYF. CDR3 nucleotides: TGTGCCAGCAGCGACCGAGAGACCCAGTACTTC.

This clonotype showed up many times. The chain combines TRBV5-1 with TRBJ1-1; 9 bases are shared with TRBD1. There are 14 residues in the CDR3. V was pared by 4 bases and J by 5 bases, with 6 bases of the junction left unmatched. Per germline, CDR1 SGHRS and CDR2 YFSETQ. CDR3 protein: CASSEGQGKTEAFF. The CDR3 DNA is TGCGCCAGCAGCGAAGGACAGGGGAAGACTGAAGCTTTCTTT.

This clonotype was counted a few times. CDR3 sequence: CASSLDSGQHNEQFF. In nucleotides, the CDR3 is TGTGCCAGCAGCTTAGATTCGGGACAGCACAATGAGCAGTTCTTC. The V call is TRBV11-2, the J call TRBJ2-1; 7 positions match TRBD1. Trimming took 0 bases from V and 5 from J; bases not matched to a gene: 4. CDR3 length: 15 amino acids. Per germline, CDR1 SGHAT and CDR2 FQNNGV. Full variable domain (missing parts from reference TRBV11-2 and TRBJ2-1): EAGVAQSPRYKIIEKRQSVAFWCNPISGHATLYWYQQILGQGPKLLIQFQNNGVVDDSQLPKDRFSAERLKGVDSTLKIQPAKLEDSAVYLCASSLDSGQHNEQFFGPGTRLTVL.

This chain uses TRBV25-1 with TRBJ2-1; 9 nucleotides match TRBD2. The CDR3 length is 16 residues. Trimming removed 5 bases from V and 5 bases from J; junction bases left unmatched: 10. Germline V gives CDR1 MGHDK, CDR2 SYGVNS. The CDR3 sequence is CASSYPWTSVDNEQFF. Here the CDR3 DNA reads TGTGCCAGCAGTTACCCATGGACTAGCGTAGACAATGAGCAGTTCTTC.

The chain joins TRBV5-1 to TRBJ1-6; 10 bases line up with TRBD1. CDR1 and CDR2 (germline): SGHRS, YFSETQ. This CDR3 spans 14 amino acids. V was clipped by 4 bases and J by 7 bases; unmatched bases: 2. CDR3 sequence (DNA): TGCGCCAGCAGCAAGGACAGGGGGAATTCACCCCTCCACTTT. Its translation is CASSKDRGNSPLHF.

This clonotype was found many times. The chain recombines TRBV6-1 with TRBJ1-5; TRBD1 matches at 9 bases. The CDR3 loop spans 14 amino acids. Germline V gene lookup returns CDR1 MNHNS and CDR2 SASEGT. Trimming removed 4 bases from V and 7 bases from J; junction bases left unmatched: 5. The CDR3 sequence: CASSGTGAGQPQHF. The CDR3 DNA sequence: TGTGCCAGCAGTGGGACAGGGGCAGGACAGCCCCAGCATTTT.

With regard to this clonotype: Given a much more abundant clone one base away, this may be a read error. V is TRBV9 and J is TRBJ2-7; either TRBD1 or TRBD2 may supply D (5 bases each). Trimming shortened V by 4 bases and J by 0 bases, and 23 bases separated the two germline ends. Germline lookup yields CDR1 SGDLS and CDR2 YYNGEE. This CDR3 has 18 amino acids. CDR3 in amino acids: CASSHHSPNQRGSYEQYF. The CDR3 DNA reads TGTGCCAGCAGCCACCACTCCCCTAATCAGAGGGGCTCCTACGAGCAGTACTTC.

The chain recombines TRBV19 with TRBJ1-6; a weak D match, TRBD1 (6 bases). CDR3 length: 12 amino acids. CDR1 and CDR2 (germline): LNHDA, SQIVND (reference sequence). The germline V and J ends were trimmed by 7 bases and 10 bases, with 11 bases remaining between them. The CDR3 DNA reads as TGTGCCAGTACGGGGGGGCAATCACCCCTCCACTTT. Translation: CASTGGQSPLHF.

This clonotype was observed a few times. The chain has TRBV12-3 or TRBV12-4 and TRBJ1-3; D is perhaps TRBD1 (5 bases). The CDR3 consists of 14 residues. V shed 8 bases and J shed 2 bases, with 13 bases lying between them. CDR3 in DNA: TGTGCCAGCGGTCCAGGGAAGACTGGAAACACCATATATTTT. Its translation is CASGPGKTGNTIYF.

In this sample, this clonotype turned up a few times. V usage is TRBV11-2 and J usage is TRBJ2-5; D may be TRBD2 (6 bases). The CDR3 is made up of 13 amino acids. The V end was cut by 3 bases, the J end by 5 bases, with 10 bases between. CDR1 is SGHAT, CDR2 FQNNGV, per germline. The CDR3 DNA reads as TGTGCCAGCAGCTTTCGGGGGAGGGAGACCCAGTACTTC. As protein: CASSFRGRETQYF.

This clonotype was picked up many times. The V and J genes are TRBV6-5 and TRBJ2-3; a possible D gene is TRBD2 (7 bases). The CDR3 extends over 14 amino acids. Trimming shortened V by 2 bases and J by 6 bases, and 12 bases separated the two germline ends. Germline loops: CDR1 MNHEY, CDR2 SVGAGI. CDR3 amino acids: CASSYGGADDTQYF. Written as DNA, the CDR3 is TGTGCCAGCAGTTACGGGGGGGCAGATGATACGCAGTATTTT.

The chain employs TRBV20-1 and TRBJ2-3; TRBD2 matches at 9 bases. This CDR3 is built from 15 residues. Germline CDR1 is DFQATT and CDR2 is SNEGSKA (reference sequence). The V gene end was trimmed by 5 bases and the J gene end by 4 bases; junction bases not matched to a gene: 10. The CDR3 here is CSAGPGLANPDTQYF. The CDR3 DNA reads TGCAGTGCTGGTCCGGGACTAGCTAACCCAGATACGCAGTATTTT.

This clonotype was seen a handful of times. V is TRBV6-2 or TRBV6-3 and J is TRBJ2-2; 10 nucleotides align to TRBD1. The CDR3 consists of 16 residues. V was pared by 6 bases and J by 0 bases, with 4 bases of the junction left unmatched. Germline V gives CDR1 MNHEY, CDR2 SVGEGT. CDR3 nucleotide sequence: TGTGCCAGCAGCCCCGGACAGGGGGCGAACACCGGGGAGCTGTTTTTT. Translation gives CASSPGQGANTGELFF.

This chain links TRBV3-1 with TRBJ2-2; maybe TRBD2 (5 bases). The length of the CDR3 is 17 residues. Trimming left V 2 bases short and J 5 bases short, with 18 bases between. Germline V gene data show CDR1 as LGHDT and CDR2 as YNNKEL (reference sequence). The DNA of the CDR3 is TGTGCCAGCAGCCAACAGCGAGGGTCTCGTGGGACCGGGGAGCTGTTTTTT. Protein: CASSQQRGSRGTGELFF.

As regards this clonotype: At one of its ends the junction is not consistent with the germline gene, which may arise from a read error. CDR3 in amino acids: CASSTTRGNTEAFF. CDR3 DNA: TGCGCCAGCAGCACTACCCGGGGGAACACTGAAGCTTTCTTT. The J gene is TRBJ1-1, the V gene TRBV5-5; D is undetermined. Germline V gene lookup returns CDR1 SGHKS and CDR2 YYEKEE (reference sequence). The CDR3 runs to 14 residues.

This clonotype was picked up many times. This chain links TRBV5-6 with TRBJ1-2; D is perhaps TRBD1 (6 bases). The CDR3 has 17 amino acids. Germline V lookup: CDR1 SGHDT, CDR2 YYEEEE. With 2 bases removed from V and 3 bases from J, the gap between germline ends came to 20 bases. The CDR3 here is CASSFLTDSLSDYGYTF. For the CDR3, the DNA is TGTGCCAGCAGCTTCTTAACGGACAGCCTTTCTGACTATGGCTACACCTTC. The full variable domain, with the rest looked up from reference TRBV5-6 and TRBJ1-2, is DAGVTQSPTHLIKTRGQQVTLRCSPKSGHDTVSWYQQALGQGPQFIFQYYEEEERQRGNFPDRFSGHQFPNYSSELNVNALLLGDSALYLCASSFLTDSLSDYGYTFGSGTRLTVV.

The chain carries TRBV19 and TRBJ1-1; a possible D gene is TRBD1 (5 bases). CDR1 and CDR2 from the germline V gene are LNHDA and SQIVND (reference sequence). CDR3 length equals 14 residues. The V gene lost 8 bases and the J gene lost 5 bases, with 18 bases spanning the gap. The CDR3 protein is CASGTYLGGTEAFF. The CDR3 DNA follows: TGTGCCAGTGGGACTTACCTCGGGGGGACTGAAGCTTTCTTT.

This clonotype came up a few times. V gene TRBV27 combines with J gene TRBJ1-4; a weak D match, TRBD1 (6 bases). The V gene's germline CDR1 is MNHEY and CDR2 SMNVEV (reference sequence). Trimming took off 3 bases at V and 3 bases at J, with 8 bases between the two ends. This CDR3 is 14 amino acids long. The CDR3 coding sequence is TGTGCCAGCAGTTTGAGGGGGTCTAATGAAAAACTGTTTTTT. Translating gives CASSLRGSNEKLFF.

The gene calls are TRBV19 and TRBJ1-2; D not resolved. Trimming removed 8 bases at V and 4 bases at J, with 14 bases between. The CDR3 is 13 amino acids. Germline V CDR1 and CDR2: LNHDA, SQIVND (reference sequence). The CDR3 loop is CASVVPRGYGYTF. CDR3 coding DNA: TGTGCCAGTGTAGTCCCTCGGGGCTATGGCTACACCTTC.

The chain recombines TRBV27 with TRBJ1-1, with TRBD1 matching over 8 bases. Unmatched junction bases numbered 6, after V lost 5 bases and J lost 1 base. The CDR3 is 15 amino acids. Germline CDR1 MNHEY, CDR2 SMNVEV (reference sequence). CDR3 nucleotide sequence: TGTGCCAGCAGTATCGGGACAGGCGCGAACACTGAAGCTTTCTTT. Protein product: CASSIGTGANTEAFF.

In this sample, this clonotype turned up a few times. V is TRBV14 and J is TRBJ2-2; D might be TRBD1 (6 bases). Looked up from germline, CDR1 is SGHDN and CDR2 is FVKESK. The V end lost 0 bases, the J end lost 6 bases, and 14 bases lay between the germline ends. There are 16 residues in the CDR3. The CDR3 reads CASSQDFRQGPGELFF. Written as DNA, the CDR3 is TGTGCCAGCAGCCAAGATTTTCGGCAGGGGCCCGGGGAGCTGTTTTTT.

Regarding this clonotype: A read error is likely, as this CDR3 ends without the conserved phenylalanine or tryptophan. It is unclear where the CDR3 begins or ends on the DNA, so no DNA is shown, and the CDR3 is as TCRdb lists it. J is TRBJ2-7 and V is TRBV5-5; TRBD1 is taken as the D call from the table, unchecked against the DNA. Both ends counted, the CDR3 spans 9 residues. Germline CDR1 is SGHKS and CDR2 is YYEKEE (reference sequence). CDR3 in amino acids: CASSLEIHR.

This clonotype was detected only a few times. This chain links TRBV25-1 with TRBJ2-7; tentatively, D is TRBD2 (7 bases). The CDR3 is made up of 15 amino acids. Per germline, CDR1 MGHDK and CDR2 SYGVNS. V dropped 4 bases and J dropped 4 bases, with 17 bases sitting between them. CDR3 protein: CASSGGGRGWYEQYF. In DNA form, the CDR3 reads TGTGCCAGCAGTGGGGGGGGCAGGGGATGGTACGAGCAGTACTTC.

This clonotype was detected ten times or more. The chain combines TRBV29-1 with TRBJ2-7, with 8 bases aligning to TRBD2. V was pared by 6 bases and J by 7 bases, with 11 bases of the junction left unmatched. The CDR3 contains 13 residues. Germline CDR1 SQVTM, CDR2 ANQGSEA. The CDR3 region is CSVAQGLGSEQYF. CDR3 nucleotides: TGCAGCGTCGCTCAGGGACTAGGGAGTGAGCAGTACTTC.

The CDR3 is CATSGGETQYF. CDR3 in DNA: TGTGCCACCAGCGGAGGAGAGACCCAGTACTTC. This sequence joins TRBV15 and TRBJ2-5; the D gene is possibly TRBD2 (5 bases). V was clipped by 5 bases and J by 4 bases, with 5 bases between them. This CDR3 is 11 amino acids long. Germline values: CDR1 LNHNV, CDR2 YYDKDF (reference sequence).

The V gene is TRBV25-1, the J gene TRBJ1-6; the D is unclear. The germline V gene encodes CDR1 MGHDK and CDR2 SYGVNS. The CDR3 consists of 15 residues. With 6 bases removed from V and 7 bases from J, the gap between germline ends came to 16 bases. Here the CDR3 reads CASSLRGGENSPLHF. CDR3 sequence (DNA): TGTGCCAGCAGCTTACGGGGTGGGGAAAATTCACCCCTCCACTTT.